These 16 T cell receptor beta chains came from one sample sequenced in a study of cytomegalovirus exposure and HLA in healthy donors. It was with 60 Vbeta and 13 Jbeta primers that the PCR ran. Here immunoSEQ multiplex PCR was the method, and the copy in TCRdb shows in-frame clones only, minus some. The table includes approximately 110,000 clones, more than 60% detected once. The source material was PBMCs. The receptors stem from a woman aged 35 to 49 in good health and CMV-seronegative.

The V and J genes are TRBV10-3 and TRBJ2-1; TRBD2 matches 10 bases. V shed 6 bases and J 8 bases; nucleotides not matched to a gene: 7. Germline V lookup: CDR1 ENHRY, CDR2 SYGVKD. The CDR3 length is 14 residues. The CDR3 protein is CAISRGTSEHEQFF. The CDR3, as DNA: TGTGCCATCAGCCGCGGGACTAGCGAGCATGAGCAGTTCTTC.

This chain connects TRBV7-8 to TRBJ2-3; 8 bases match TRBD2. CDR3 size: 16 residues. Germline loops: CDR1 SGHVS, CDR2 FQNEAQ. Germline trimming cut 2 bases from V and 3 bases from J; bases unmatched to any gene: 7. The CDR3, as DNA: TGTGCCAGCAGCTTATCGAGGACTAGCACTACAGATACGCAGTATTTT. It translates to CASSLSRTSTTDTQYF.

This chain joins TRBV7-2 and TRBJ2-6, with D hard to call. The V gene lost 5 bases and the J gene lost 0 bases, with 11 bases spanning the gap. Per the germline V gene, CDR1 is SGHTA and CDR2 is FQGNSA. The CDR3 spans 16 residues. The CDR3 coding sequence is TGTGCCAGCAGCCTCTCCCGTATCTCTGGGGCCAACGTCCTGACTTTC. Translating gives CASSLSRISGANVLTF.

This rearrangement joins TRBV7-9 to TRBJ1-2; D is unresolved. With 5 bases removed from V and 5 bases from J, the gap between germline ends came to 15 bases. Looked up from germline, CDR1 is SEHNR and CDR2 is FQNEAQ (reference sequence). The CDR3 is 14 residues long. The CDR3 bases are TGTGCCAGCAGCCCTACGGAGAACGGATATGGCTACACCTTC. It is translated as CASSPTENGYGYTF.

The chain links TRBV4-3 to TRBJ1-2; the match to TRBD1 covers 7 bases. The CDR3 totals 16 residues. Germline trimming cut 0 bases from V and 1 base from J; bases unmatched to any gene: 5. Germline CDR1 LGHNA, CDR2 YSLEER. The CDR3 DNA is TGCGCCAGCAGCCAAGACCTATCAGGGGGTAACTATGGCTACACCTTC. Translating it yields CASSQDLSGGNYGYTF.

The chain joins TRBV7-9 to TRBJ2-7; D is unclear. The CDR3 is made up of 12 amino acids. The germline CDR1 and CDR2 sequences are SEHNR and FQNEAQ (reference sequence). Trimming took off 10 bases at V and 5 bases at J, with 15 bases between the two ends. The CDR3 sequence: CATLSPMHEQYF. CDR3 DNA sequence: TGTGCCACTCTTAGCCCGATGCACGAGCAGTACTTC.

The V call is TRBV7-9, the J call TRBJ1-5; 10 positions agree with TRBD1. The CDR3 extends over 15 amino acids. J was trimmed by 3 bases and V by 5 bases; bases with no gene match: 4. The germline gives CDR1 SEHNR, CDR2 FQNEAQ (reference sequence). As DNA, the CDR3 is TGTGCCAGCAGCGCTGGACAGGGGGACAATCAGCCCCAGCATTTT. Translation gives CASSAGQGDNQPQHF.

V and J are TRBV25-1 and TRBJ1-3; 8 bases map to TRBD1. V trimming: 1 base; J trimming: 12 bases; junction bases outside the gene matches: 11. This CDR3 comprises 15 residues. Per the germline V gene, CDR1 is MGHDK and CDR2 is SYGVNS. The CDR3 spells CASSEFGTGGSGIYF. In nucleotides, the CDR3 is TGTGCCAGCAGTGAATTCGGGACAGGAGGATCGGGCATATATTTT.

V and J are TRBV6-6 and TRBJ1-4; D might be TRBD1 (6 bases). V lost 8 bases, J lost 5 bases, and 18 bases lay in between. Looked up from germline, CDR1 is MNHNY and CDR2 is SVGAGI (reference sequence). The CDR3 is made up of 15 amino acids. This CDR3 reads CASLPIGGLNEKLFF. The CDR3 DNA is TGTGCCAGCCTTCCAATAGGGGGTCTGAATGAAAAACTGTTTTTT.

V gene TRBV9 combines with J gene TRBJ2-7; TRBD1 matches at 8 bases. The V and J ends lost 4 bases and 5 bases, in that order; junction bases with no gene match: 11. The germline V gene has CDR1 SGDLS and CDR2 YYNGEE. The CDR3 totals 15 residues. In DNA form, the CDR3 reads TGTGCCAGCAGCTCCCACTGGACAGGGACCGACGAGCAGTACTTC. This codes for CASSSHWTGTDEQYF.

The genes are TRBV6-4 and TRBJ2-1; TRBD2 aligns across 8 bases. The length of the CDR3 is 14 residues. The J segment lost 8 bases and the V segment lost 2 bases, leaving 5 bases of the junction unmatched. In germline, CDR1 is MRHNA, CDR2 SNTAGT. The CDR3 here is CASSDRGGADEQFF. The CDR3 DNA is TGTGCCAGCAGTGACCGGGGGGGGGCCGATGAGCAGTTCTTC.

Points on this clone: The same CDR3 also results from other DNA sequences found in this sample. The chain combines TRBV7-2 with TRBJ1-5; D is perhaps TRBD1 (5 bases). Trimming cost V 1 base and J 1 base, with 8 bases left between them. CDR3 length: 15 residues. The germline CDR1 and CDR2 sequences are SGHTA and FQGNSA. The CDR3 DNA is TGTGCCAGCAGCTTAGTGGGGCGGAGCAATCAGCCCCAGCATTTT. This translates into CASSLVGRSNQPQHF.

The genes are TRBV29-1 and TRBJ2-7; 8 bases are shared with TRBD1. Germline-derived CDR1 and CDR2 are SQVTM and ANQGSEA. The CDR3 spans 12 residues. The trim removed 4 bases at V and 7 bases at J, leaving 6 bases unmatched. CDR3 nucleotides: TGCAGCGTTGTGTTCAGGGGGCAGGAGCAGTACTTC. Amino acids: CSVVFRGQEQYF.

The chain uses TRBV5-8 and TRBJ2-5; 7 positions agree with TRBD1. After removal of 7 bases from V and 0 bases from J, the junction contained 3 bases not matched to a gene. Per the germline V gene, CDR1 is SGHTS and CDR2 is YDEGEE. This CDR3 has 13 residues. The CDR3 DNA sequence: TGTGCCAGCCACAGGGGTAACCAAGAGACCCAGTACTTC. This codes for CASHRGNQETQYF.

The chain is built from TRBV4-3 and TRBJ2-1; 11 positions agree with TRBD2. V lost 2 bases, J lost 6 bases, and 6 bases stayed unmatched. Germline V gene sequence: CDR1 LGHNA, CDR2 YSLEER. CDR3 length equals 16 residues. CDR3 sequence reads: CASSQQTSGTLNEQFF. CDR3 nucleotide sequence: TGCGCCAGCAGCCAACAGACTAGCGGGACGCTCAATGAGCAGTTCTTC.

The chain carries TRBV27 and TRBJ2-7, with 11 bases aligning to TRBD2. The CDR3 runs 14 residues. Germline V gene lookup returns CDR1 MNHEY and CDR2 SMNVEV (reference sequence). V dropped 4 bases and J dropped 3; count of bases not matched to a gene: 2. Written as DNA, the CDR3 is TGTGCCAGCAGTTCACTAGCGGGGGACTACGAGCAGTACTTC. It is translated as CASSSLAGDYEQYF.